This TCR beta chain comes out of a study of cytomegalovirus exposure and HLA in healthy donors. Across the study: Sequencing of some 190 million T cells in an earlier analysis found around 100 million unique TCR beta sequences. Notes on the study in general: Researchers reported from a later analysis that most CMV-associated TCR beta chains appeared HLA-restricted.

The V end lost 2 bases, the J end lost 5 bases, and 18 bases lay between the germline ends. This CDR3 region has 17 residues. Germline V gives CDR1 MGHDK, CDR2 SYGVNS. PCR used 60 Vbeta primers and 13 Jbeta primers. Original methodology: Later, tens of millions of unique TCR beta chains were counted in an analysis, and some 9.9 million of them were shared. TCRdb's table, derived via immunoSEQ multiplex PCR, lists solely in-frame clones and lacks some. V and J calls and clone size are given by that table; D and trimming were obtained from the DNA. The sample has more than 95,000 clones, around two thirds seen once. Note on this clone: Its antigen is unidentified.

The TCR sequence derives from a woman aged 35 to 49 in good health and CMV-seropositive. The chain recombines TRBV25-1 with TRBJ2-2; weak D call: TRBD2 (6 bases). The material sequenced was PBMCs. CDR3 residues: CASSEHRREGRTGELFF. The DNA of the CDR3 is TGTGCCAGCAGTGAACATCGGAGGGAAGGGAGGACCGGGGAGCTGTTTTTT. The full variable domain, its missing parts supplied by reference TRBV25-1 and TRBJ2-2, is EADIYQTPRYLVIGTGKKITLECSQTMGHDKMYWYQQDPGMELHLIHYSYGVNSTEKGDLSSESTVSRIRTEHFPLTLESARPSHTSQYLCASSEHRREGRTGELFFGEGSRLTVL.